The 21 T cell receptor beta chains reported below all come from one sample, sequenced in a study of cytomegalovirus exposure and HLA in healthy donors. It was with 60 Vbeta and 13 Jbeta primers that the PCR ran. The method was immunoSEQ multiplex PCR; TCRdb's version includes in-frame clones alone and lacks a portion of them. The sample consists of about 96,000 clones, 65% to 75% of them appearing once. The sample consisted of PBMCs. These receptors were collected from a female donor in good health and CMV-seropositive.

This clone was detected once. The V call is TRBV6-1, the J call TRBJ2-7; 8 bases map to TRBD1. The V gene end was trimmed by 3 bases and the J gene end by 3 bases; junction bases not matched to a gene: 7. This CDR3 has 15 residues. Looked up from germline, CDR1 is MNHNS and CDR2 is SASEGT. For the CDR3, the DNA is TGTGCCAGCAGTGACGGACAGGGAGACTACTACGAGCAGTACTTC. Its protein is CASSDGQGDYYEQYF.

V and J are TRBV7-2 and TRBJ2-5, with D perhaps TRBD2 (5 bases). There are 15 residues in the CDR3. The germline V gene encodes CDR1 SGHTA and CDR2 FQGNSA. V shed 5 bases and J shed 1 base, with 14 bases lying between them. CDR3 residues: CASSTISGSQETQYF. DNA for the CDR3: TGTGCCAGCAGCACAATTTCGGGGTCCCAAGAGACCCAGTACTTC.

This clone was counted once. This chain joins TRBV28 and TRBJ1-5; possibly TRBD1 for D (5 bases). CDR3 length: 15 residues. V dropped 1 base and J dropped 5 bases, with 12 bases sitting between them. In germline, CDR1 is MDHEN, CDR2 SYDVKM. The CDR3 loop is CASSLLAGRDQPQHF. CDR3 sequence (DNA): TGTGCCAGCAGTTTATTGGCAGGGAGGGATCAGCCCCAGCATTTT.

CDR3 amino acids: CASSFADRVTEAFF. The DNA of the CDR3 is TGTGCCAGCAGTTTCGCCGACAGGGTTACTGAAGCTTTCTTT. This sequence joins TRBV28 and TRBJ1-1; 7 bases fit TRBD1. Per germline, CDR1 MDHEN and CDR2 SYDVKM. Trimming at V came to 3 bases and at J to 5 bases, leaving 6 bases not matched to a gene. This CDR3 has 14 residues.

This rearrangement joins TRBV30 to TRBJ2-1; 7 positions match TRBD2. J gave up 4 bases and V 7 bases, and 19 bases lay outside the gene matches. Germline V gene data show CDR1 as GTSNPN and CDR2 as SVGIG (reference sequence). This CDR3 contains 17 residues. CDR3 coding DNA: TGTGCCTATTCCGGGACTACTCCTCGAAGGGAATACAATGAGCAGTTCTTC. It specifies CAYSGTTPRREYNEQFF. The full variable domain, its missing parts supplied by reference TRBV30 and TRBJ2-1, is SQTIHQWPATLVQPVGSPLSLECTVEGTSNPNLYWYRQAAGRGLQLLFYSVGIGQISSEVPQNLSASRPQDRQFILSSKKLLLSDSGFYLCAYSGTTPRREYNEQFFGPGTRLTVL.

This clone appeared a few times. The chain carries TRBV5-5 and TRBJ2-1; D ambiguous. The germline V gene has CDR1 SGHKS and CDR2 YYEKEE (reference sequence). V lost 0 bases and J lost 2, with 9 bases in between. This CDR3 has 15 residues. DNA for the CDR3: TGTGCCAGCAGCTTGGCCGAGTTAACCTACAATGAGCAGTTCTTC. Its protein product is CASSLAELTYNEQFF.

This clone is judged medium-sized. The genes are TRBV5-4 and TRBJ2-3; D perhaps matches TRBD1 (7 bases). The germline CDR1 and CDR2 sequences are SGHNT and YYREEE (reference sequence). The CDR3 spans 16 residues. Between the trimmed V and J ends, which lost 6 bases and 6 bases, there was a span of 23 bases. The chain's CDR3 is CASTWSGGLPRDTQYF. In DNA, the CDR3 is TGTGCCAGCACCTGGTCAGGGGGACTTCCACGGGATACGCAGTATTTT.

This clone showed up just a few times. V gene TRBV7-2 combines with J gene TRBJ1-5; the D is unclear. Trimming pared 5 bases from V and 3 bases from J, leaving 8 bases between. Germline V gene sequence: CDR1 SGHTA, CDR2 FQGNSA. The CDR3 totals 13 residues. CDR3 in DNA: TGTGCCAGCAGCCCAAGCATCAATCAGCCCCAGCATTTT. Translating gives CASSPSINQPQHF.

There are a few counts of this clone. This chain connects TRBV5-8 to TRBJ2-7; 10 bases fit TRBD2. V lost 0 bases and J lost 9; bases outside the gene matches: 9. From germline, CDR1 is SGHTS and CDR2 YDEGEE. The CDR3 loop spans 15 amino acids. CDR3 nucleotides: TGTGCCAGCAGCTTGGGGGCCGGGACTAGCGAGGGGCAGTACTTC. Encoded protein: CASSLGAGTSEGQYF. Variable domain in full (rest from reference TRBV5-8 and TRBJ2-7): EAGVTQSPTHLIKTRGQQATLRCSPISGHTSVYWYQQALGLGLQFLLWYDEGEERNRGNFPPRFSGRQFPNYSSELNVNALELEDSALYLCASSLGAGTSEGQYFGPGTRLTVT.

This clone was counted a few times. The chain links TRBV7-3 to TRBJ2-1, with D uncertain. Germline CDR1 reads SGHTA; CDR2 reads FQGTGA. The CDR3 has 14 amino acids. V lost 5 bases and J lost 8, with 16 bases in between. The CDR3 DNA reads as TGTGCCAGCAGCCATTCTGGAGTTGGTTATGAGCAGTTCTTC. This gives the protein CASSHSGVGYEQFF.

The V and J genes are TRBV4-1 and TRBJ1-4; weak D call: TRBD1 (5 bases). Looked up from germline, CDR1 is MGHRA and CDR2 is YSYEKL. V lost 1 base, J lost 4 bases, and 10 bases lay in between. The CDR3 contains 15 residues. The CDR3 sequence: CASSQGRTSNEKLFF. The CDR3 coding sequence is TGCGCCAGCAGCCAAGGAAGGACAAGTAATGAAAAACTGTTTTTT.

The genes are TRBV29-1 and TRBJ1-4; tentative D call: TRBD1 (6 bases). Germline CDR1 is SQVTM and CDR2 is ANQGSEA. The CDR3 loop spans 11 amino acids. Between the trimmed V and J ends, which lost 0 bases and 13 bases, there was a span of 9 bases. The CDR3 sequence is CSVEEPGVLFF. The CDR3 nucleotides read TGCAGCGTTGAAGAGCCAGGGGTACTGTTTTTT.

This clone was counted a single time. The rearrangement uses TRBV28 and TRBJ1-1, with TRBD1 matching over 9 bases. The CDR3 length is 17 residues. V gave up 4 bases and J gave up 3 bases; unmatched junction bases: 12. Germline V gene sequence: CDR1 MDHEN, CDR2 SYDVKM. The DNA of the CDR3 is TGTGCCAGCAGTTCACCCTACAGGGGGCAGCGATACACTGAAGCTTTCTTT. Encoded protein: CASSSPYRGQRYTEAFF.

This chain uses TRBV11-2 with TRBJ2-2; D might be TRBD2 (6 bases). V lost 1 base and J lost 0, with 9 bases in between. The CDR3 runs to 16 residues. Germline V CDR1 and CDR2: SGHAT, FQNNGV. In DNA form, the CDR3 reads TGTGCCAGCAGCTTAGTTGGCGGGGCGAACACCGGGGAGCTGTTTTTT. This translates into CASSLVGGANTGELFF.

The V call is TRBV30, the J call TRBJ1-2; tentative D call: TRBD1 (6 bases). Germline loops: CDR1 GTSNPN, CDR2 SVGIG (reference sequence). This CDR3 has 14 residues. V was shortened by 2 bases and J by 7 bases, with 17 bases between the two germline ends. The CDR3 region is CAWSTARGRSGYTF. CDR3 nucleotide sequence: TGTGCCTGGAGTACCGCCAGGGGTAGAAGTGGCTACACCTTC.

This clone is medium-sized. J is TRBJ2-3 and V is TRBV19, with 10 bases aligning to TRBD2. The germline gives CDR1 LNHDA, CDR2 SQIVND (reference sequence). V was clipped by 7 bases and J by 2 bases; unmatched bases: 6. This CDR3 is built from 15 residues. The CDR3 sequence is CASNAGTSVTDTQYF. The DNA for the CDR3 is TGTGCCAGTAATGCCGGGACTAGCGTCACAGATACGCAGTATTTT.

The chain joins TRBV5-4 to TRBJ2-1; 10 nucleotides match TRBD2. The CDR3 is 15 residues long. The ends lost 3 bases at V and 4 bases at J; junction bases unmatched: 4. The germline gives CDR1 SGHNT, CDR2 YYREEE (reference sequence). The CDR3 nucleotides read TGTGCCAGCAGCTGGGCTAGCGGGGGATACAATGAGCAGTTCTTC. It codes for CASSWASGGYNEQFF. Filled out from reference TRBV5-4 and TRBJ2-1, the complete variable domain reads ETGVTQSPTHLIKTRGQQVTLRCSSQSGHNTVSWYQQALGQGPQFIFQYYREEENGRGNFPPRFSGLQFPNYSSELNVNALELDDSALYLCASSWASGGYNEQFFGPGTRLTVL.

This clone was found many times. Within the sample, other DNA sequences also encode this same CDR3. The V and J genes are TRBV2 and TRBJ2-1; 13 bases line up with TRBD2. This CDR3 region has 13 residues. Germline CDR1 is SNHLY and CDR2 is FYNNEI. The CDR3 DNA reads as TGTGCTACTGGACTAGCGGGGGTTAATGAGCAGTTCTTC. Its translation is CATGLAGVNEQFF. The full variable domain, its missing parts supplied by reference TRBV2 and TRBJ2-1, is EPEVTQTPSHQVTQMGQEVILRCVPISNHLYFYWYRQILGQKVEFLVSFYNNEISEKSEIFDDQFSVERPDGSNFTLKIRSTKLEDSAMYFCATGLAGVNEQFFGPGTRLTVL.

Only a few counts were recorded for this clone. Here the CDR3 reads CASSVARDTEAFF. The CDR3 region has the DNA TGTGCCAGCAGTGTAGCCAGGGACACTGAAGCTTTCTTT. This chain connects TRBV27 to TRBJ1-1; D is perhaps TRBD1 (5 bases). Germline assignment: CDR1 MNHEY and CDR2 SMNVEV (reference sequence). The length of the CDR3 is 13 residues. V was trimmed by 5 bases and J by 3 bases, leaving 10 bases between them.

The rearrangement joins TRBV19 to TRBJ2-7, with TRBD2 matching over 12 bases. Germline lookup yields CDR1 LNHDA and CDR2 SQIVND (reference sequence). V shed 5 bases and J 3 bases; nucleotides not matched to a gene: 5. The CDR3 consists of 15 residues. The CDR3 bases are TGTGCCAGTAGTGGGGAGACTAGCGGGAGCTACGAGCAGTACTTC. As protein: CASSGETSGSYEQYF.

Here the CDR3 DNA reads TGTGCCAGCAGTGCTAGCGGGGCCCCCACAGATACGCAGTATTTT. This translates into CASSASGAPTDTQYF. V usage is TRBV6-4 and J usage is TRBJ2-3; 9 bases are a match to TRBD2. The junction had 4 bases not matched to a gene; V was cut back by 4 bases and J by 2 bases. The CDR3 covers 15 residues. CDR1 MRHNA and CDR2 SNTAGT come from the germline V gene.